What follows are 17 T cell receptor beta chains derived from one specimen sequenced in a study of T cell changes during pregnancy in multiple sclerosis. Sequenced by immunoSEQ multiplex PCR; TCRdb stores in-frame clones only, minus some. The sample comprises 40,000 to 50,000 clones, around 93% of which are singletons, and 7.5% to 9.5% rests with the top ten. Material: CD8+ T cells from peripheral blood mononuclear cells, obtained in the third trimester of pregnancy. These receptors originate from a female donor with multiple sclerosis, enrolled in a pregnancy study.

J is TRBJ2-5 and V is TRBV15; D is undetermined. Per germline, CDR1 LNHNV and CDR2 YYDKDF (reference sequence). Trimming stripped 3 bases from V and 7 bases from J, with 9 bases between. The CDR3 has 12 amino acids. The CDR3 DNA reads as TGTGCCACCAGCAGCCCCCCGGGGACCCAGTACTTC. It encodes CATSSPPGTQYF.

V and J are TRBV11-2 and TRBJ1-1; TRBD1 agrees at 10 bases. The V and J ends lost 3 bases and 7 bases, in that order; junction bases with no gene match: 11. The germline V gene encodes CDR1 SGHAT and CDR2 FQNNGV. The CDR3 loop spans 16 amino acids. This chain's CDR3 is CASSFVPGQGNSEAFF. CDR3 nucleotide sequence: TGTGCCAGCAGCTTCGTCCCGGGACAGGGGAATAGTGAAGCTTTCTTT.

CDR3 nucleotides: TGTGCCAGCAGTGAGGTTAACACCGGGGAGCTGTTTTTT. This codes for CASSEVNTGELFF. V usage is TRBV13 and J usage is TRBJ2-2; no clear D gene. Germline CDR1 is PRHDT and CDR2 is FYEKMQ (reference sequence). V shed 6 bases and J shed 2 bases, with 7 bases lying between them. This CDR3 comprises 13 residues.

The sample holds one count of this clone. The chain is built from TRBV15 and TRBJ1-2; 8 bases map to TRBD1. Germline lookup yields CDR1 LNHNV and CDR2 YYDKDF (reference sequence). Unmatched junction bases numbered 10, after V lost 0 bases and J lost 4 bases. The CDR3 is made up of 17 amino acids. The CDR3 sequence: CATSRDPSTGEGYGYTF. The CDR3 nucleotides are TGTGCCACCAGCAGAGACCCCTCGACAGGGGAAGGCTATGGCTACACCTTC.

The chain links TRBV27 to TRBJ1-5, with 8 positions matching TRBD1. The CDR3 length is 15 residues. The V gene end was trimmed by 6 bases and the J gene end by 4 bases; junction bases not matched to a gene: 8. Germline V gives CDR1 MNHEY, CDR2 SMNVEV (reference sequence). CDR3: CASSPSQGANQPQHF. The CDR3 coding sequence is TGTGCCAGCAGCCCCTCCCAGGGGGCTAATCAGCCCCAGCATTTT.

The V gene is TRBV27, the J gene TRBJ2-3, with TRBD1 as a possible D gene (7 bases). There are 15 residues in the CDR3. Trimming took off 3 bases at V and 2 bases at J, with 12 bases between the two ends. CDR1 is MNHEY, CDR2 SMNVEV, per germline (reference sequence). The CDR3 coding sequence is TGTGCCAGCAGTTTGGAGGGGGCTAACACAGATACGCAGTATTTT. Translating gives CASSLEGANTDTQYF.

This chain connects TRBV9 to TRBJ2-1, with 9 bases aligning to TRBD2. The CDR3 contains 17 residues. The germline V gene has CDR1 SGDLS and CDR2 YYNGEE. J was trimmed by 8 bases and V by 0 bases; bases with no gene match: 12. The CDR3 loop reads CASSVAGWVAGVDEQFF. The CDR3 DNA follows: TGTGCCAGCAGCGTAGCCGGTTGGGTAGCGGGAGTAGATGAGCAGTTCTTC. The whole variable domain, filled in from reference TRBV9 and TRBJ2-1, reads DSGVTQTPKHLITATGQRVTLRCSPRSGDLSVYWYQQSLDQGLQFLIQYYNGEERAKGNILERFSAQQFPDLHSELNLSSLELGDSALYFCASSVAGWVAGVDEQFFGPGTRLTVL.

The genes are TRBV7-2 and TRBJ2-7; D unclear. CDR3 size: 14 residues. Germline CDR1 is SGHTA and CDR2 is FQGNSA. V shed 1 base and J shed 4 bases, with 11 bases lying between them. The CDR3 DNA is TGTGCCAGCAGCTTAGGAGGTCTACCATACGAGCAGTACTTC. As protein: CASSLGGLPYEQYF.

The rearrangement links TRBV6-6 to TRBJ2-5, with a possible D match to TRBD2 (6 bases). This CDR3 is 16 amino acids long. Deletions cut 0 bases from V and 5 bases from J, with 16 bases between. The germline V gene has CDR1 MNHNY and CDR2 SVGAGI (reference sequence). The CDR3 protein is CASSYSKVRGGETQYF. The CDR3, as DNA: TGTGCCAGCAGTTACTCGAAAGTGCGTGGAGGGGAGACCCAGTACTTC.

This clone is a singleton in its sample. The chain recombines TRBV9 with TRBJ1-1; 8 bases are a match to TRBD1. CDR3 size: 15 residues. The J segment lost 6 bases and the V segment lost 4 bases, leaving 11 bases of the junction unmatched. Germline CDR1 is SGDLS and CDR2 is YYNGEE. CDR3 nucleotide sequence: TGTGCCAGCAGCTCCAGACAGGGGTATTGGGCTGAAGCTTTCTTT. This encodes CASSSRQGYWAEAFF. Full variable domain (outside the CDR3, taken from reference TRBV9 and TRBJ1-1): DSGVTQTPKHLITATGQRVTLRCSPRSGDLSVYWYQQSLDQGLQFLIQYYNGEERAKGNILERFSAQQFPDLHSELNLSSLELGDSALYFCASSSRQGYWAEAFFGQGTRLTVV.

This clone was seen once. Other DNA sequences of this sample code for an identical CDR3. V gene TRBV9 combines with J gene TRBJ2-7; D unresolved. Trimming removed 0 bases at V and 0 bases at J, with 7 bases between. CDR3 length equals 14 residues. Looked up from germline, CDR1 is SGDLS and CDR2 is YYNGEE. Written as DNA, the CDR3 is TGTGCCAGCAGCGTAGTCCCGAGCTCCTACGAGCAGTACTTC. Amino acids: CASSVVPSSYEQYF.

V usage is TRBV7-2 and J usage is TRBJ1-1, with a possible D match to TRBD1 (6 bases). Trimming removed 5 bases from V and 0 bases from J, with 10 bases in between. Germline CDR1 and CDR2: SGHTA and FQGNSA. This CDR3 region has 14 residues. Here the CDR3 reads CASSAGTLNTEAFF. The CDR3, as DNA: TGTGCCAGCAGCGCCGGGACATTGAACACTGAAGCTTTCTTT.

The chain carries TRBV2 and TRBJ1-2, with a tentative D call TRBD1 (5 bases). Between the trimmed V and J ends, which lost 2 bases and 3 bases, there was a span of 19 bases. Germline lookup yields CDR1 SNHLY and CDR2 FYNNEI. This CDR3 contains 17 residues. CDR3 DNA sequence: TGTGCCAGCAGTGAACCCCCCGGTGGGGGGAGACACTATGGCTACACCTTC. It codes for CASSEPPGGGRHYGYTF.

The chain uses TRBV15 and TRBJ2-1; weak D call: TRBD2 (7 bases). This CDR3 has 17 residues. Germline CDR1 and CDR2: LNHNV and YYDKDF (reference sequence). The V and J ends lost 0 bases and 2 bases respectively, with 14 bases between them. The CDR3: CATSREGGGTPYNEQFF. CDR3 DNA: TGTGCCACCAGCAGAGAAGGGGGAGGGACCCCCTACAATGAGCAGTTCTTC.

The gene calls are TRBV7-2 and TRBJ2-7; 7 nucleotides align to TRBD2. The CDR3 runs 16 residues. V shed 1 base and J 8 bases; nucleotides not matched to a gene: 14. Germline-derived CDR1 and CDR2 are SGHTA and FQGNSA. In nucleotides, the CDR3 is TGTGCCAGCAGCTTAGTGCCTAGCGGAAGAGAGAATAAGCAGTACTTC. This gives the protein CASSLVPSGRENKQYF.

This sequence joins TRBV28 and TRBJ2-5; D call uncertain. The CDR3 totals 13 residues. V was shortened by 5 bases and J by 1 base, with 8 bases between the two germline ends. CDR1 is MDHEN, CDR2 SYDVKM, per germline. DNA of the CDR3: TGTGCCAGCAGTGGGCGTTTCCAAGAGACCCAGTACTTC. It encodes CASSGRFQETQYF.

This chain uses TRBV19 with TRBJ2-1, with 11 bases lining up with TRBD2. Germline trimming cut 9 bases from V and 7 bases from J; bases unmatched to any gene: 8. The CDR3 spans 14 residues. The germline V gene encodes CDR1 LNHDA and CDR2 SQIVND (reference sequence). CDR3 DNA sequence: TGTGCCAGCTCACTAGCGGGAGCAGGAAATGAGCAGTTCTTC. This encodes CASSLAGAGNEQFF.